Below are 31 T cell receptor beta chains sequenced from a single sample in a study of T cell responses to AZD1222 COVID-19 vaccine. The data were produced by immunoSEQ multiplex PCR, yet TCRdb's version contains in-frame clones alone and is incomplete. The profile covers 180,000 or so clones, with about 92% appearing a single time and 1.3% taken by the ten largest. Sample: peripheral blood, taken 28 days after the second AZD1222 dose. Receptor source: an adult who received the AZD1222 COVID-19 vaccine.

The genes are TRBV10-3 and TRBJ1-5; TRBD1 matches at 8 bases. CDR3 length: 14 amino acids. V lost 8 bases, J lost 4 bases, and 7 bases stayed unmatched. CDR1 and CDR2 from the germline V gene are ENHRY and SYGVKD. CDR3 sequence reads: CAIGLQGVNQPQHF. The CDR3 coding sequence is TGTGCCATCGGATTACAGGGGGTAAATCAGCCCCAGCATTTT.

The chain recombines TRBV11-2 with TRBJ1-2, with D possibly matching TRBD1 (6 bases). Per germline, CDR1 SGHAT and CDR2 FQNNGV. The CDR3 is 16 amino acids. V was cut by 0 bases and J by 2 bases, with 13 bases left in between. CDR3 bases: TGTGCCAGCAGCTTAGAGTTAGGGGGGCTGAACTATGGCTACACCTTC. This gives the protein CASSLELGGLNYGYTF.

The rearrangement uses TRBV9 and TRBJ2-5; the match to TRBD2 covers 11 bases. The germline V gene encodes CDR1 SGDLS and CDR2 YYNGEE. V was clipped by 3 bases and J by 2 bases; unmatched bases: 3. This CDR3 has 15 residues. The CDR3 region has the DNA TGTGCCAGCAGCGGGGGACTAGCGGCTCAAGAGACCCAGTACTTC. This translates into CASSGGLAAQETQYF. Supplemented by reference TRBV9 and TRBJ2-5, the full variable domain reads DSGVTQTPKHLITATGQRVTLRCSPRSGDLSVYWYQQSLDQGLQFLIQYYNGEERAKGNILERFSAQQFPDLHSELNLSSLELGDSALYFCASSGGLAAQETQYFGPGTRLLVL.

The chain carries TRBV28 and TRBJ1-1, with D uncertain. V lost 1 base, J lost 0 bases, and 12 bases lay in between. CDR3 size: 16 residues. Germline CDR1 and CDR2: MDHEN and SYDVKM. CDR3 protein: CASSLYALKMNTEAFF. CDR3 bases: TGTGCCAGCAGTTTATATGCGTTGAAGATGAACACTGAAGCTTTCTTT.

The chain combines TRBV7-2 with TRBJ2-2; 7 bases are a match to TRBD2. The junction had 11 bases not matched to a gene; V was cut back by 3 bases and J by 7 bases. In germline, CDR1 is SGHTA, CDR2 FQGNSA. The CDR3 covers 16 residues. The chain's CDR3 is CASSFYRGRENGELFF. The CDR3 nucleotides read TGTGCCAGCAGCTTTTATCGCGGGAGAGAGAACGGGGAGCTGTTTTTT.

This rearrangement joins TRBV25-1 to TRBJ2-3; 10 bases line up with TRBD2. The CDR3 length is 15 residues. The J segment lost 1 base and the V segment lost 2 bases, leaving 0 bases of the junction unmatched. Germline V gives CDR1 MGHDK, CDR2 SYGVNS. The CDR3 DNA follows: TGTGCCAGCAGTGAAAGCGGGGGGGGCACAGATACGCAGTATTTT. It translates to CASSESGGGTDTQYF.

The genes are TRBV27 and TRBJ2-2, with D possibly being TRBD1 or TRBD2 (7 bases each). The V gene's germline CDR1 is MNHEY and CDR2 SMNVEV (reference sequence). The CDR3 totals 16 residues. V lost 6 bases, J lost 4 bases, and 18 bases lay in between. The CDR3 reads CASSWGGQPSTGELFF. CDR3 in DNA: TGTGCCAGCAGCTGGGGGGGACAGCCATCCACCGGGGAGCTGTTTTTT.

The chain joins TRBV3-1 (or the pseudogene TRBV3-2) to TRBJ1-4; D call uncertain. The CDR3 is 13 residues long. CDR1 is LGHDT, CDR2 YNNKEL, per germline (reference sequence). Trimming shortened V by 1 base and J by 4 bases, and 4 bases separated the two germline ends. The CDR3 is CASSQALNEKLFF. The CDR3, as DNA: TGTGCCAGCAGCCAAGCCCTTAATGAAAAACTGTTTTTT.

The J gene is TRBJ2-4, the V gene TRBV14; 8 bases align to TRBD1. The CDR3 length is 15 residues. Per the germline V gene, CDR1 is SGHDN and CDR2 is FVKESK. Trimming took 2 bases from V and 4 from J; bases not matched to a gene: 4. The CDR3 sequence: CASSQPGTGKNIQYF. CDR3 nucleotide sequence: TGTGCCAGCAGCCAACCAGGGACAGGAAAAAACATTCAGTACTTC.

V usage is TRBV11-2 and J usage is TRBJ1-1; maybe TRBD1 (5 bases). Germline CDR1 is SGHAT and CDR2 is FQNNGV. Trimming cost V 5 bases and J 0 bases, with 10 bases left between them. The CDR3 runs to 14 residues. The CDR3 loop is CASSRGLLNTEAFF. In DNA, the CDR3 is TGTGCCAGCAGCCGGGGACTGCTGAACACTGAAGCTTTCTTT.

The chain has TRBV3-1 (or the pseudogene TRBV3-2) and TRBJ2-7; D is uncertain. Per the germline V gene, CDR1 is LGHDT and CDR2 is YNNKEL (reference sequence). The CDR3 runs to 13 residues. V was clipped by 1 base and J by 3 bases, with 7 bases between them. The CDR3 sequence: CASSQAAGYEQYF. DNA of the CDR3: TGTGCCAGCAGCCAAGCAGCAGGCTACGAGCAGTACTTC.

The chain combines TRBV19 with TRBJ1-6; maybe TRBD1 (6 bases). This CDR3 has 13 residues. The germline V gene has CDR1 LNHDA and CDR2 SQIVND (reference sequence). V was trimmed by 6 bases and J by 9 bases, leaving 12 bases between them. This CDR3 is CASRGGSGSPLHF. The CDR3 nucleotides read TGTGCCAGTAGAGGGGGGAGTGGTTCACCCCTCCACTTT.

The chain carries TRBV7-6 and TRBJ2-6; D tentatively reads TRBD1 or TRBD2 (5 bases each). This CDR3 spans 16 amino acids. Germline V lookup: CDR1 SGHVS, CDR2 FNYEAQ. Trimming cost V 2 bases and J 1 base, with 9 bases left between them. The CDR3 sequence is CASSLPEGSGANVLTF. CDR3 bases: TGTGCCAGCAGCTTACCAGAGGGGTCTGGGGCCAACGTCCTGACTTTC.

The sample holds a few counts of this clone. This chain links TRBV9 with TRBJ1-6; 8 positions agree with TRBD1. CDR1 and CDR2 (germline): SGDLS, YYNGEE. The junction had 8 bases not matched to a gene; V was cut back by 0 bases and J by 9 bases. The CDR3 has 16 residues. The CDR3 DNA reads as TGTGCCAGCAGCGTAGCAGGGGGCTCCAGTTTTTCACCCCTCCACTTT. Its protein is CASSVAGGSSFSPLHF.

This rearrangement joins TRBV7-9 to TRBJ2-1; D is possibly TRBD2 (6 bases). Deletions cut 1 base from V and 1 base from J, with 14 bases between. The CDR3 is 17 amino acids. CDR1 and CDR2 (germline): SEHNR, FQNEAQ (reference sequence). In nucleotides, the CDR3 is TGTGCCAGCAGCTTAGAAGGACGGAGGGATTCCTACAATGAGCAGTTCTTC. The encoded protein is CASSLEGRRDSYNEQFF.

The genes are TRBV30 and TRBJ2-1; maybe TRBD2 (6 bases). CDR3 length: 12 residues. The V end was cut by 5 bases, the J end by 8 bases, with 13 bases between. From germline, CDR1 is GTSNPN and CDR2 SVGIG (reference sequence). The CDR3 nucleotides read TGTGCCTGGTTATCATGGGGGGATGAGCAGTTCTTC. Translation gives CAWLSWGDEQFF.

The rearrangement links TRBV9 to TRBJ1-1; tentatively, D is TRBD1 (6 bases). This CDR3 is built from 14 residues. CDR1 and CDR2 (germline): SGDLS, YYNGEE. The V end lost 0 bases, the J end lost 11 bases, and 17 bases lay between the germline ends. The CDR3 spells CASSVDVRGYGAFF. Written as DNA, the CDR3 is TGTGCCAGCAGCGTAGACGTAAGGGGGTACGGGGCTTTCTTT.

Notes on this clone: Other DNA sequences from this sample encode an identical CDR3 as well. The genes are TRBV19 and TRBJ1-1; D is undetermined. The V end was cut by 4 bases, the J end by 1 base, with 10 bases between. Germline V gives CDR1 LNHDA, CDR2 SQIVND (reference sequence). The CDR3 is 14 amino acids. DNA for the CDR3: TGTGCCAGTAGTACGACGGCTAGGAACACTGAAGCTTTCTTT. Protein sequence: CASSTTARNTEAFF.

In its sample, this clone was seen a few times. The chain recombines TRBV6-1 with TRBJ1-5; D not certain. V lost 1 base and J 6 bases, leaving 10 bases between the germline ends. The CDR3 totals 14 residues. The germline gives CDR1 MNHNS, CDR2 SASEGT. In DNA, the CDR3 is TGTGCCAGCAGTGAAGGTTTGGGAGGTCAGCCCCAGCATTTT. Translating gives CASSEGLGGQPQHF.

The chain couples TRBV7-9 to TRBJ1-2, with 7 bases that match TRBD1. V trimming: 1 base; J trimming: 6 bases; junction bases outside the gene matches: 8. Per germline, CDR1 SEHNR and CDR2 FQNEAQ (reference sequence). The CDR3 sequence is 15 residues long. CDR3 bases: TGTGCCAGCAGCTTAGAGGGGGCGTGGGGGAATGGCTACACCTTC. It is translated as CASSLEGAWGNGYTF.

The chain uses TRBV7-2 and TRBJ1-1; D unresolved. Germline V CDR1 and CDR2: SGHTA, FQGNSA. V lost 5 bases to trimming and J lost 4 bases, with 14 bases between them. CDR3 length: 14 amino acids. DNA for the CDR3: TGTGCCAGCAGCGCTTCGTGGCGGGGCACTGAAGCTTTCTTT. Translated, it gives CASSASWRGTEAFF.

The gene calls are TRBV28 and TRBJ2-7; 10 nucleotides line up with TRBD1. Germline V gene lookup returns CDR1 MDHEN and CDR2 SYDVKM. Trimming cost V 4 bases and J 5 bases; bases outside gene matches: 14. The CDR3 extends over 17 amino acids. CDR3 protein: CASSSDSRDRGRHEQYF. For the CDR3, the DNA is TGTGCCAGCAGTTCCGACTCCCGGGACAGGGGCCGGCACGAGCAGTACTTC.

The rearrangement links TRBV7-3 to TRBJ2-3; 14 positions agree with TRBD2. The CDR3 spans 16 residues. J lost 10 bases, V lost 5 bases, and 11 bases had no gene match. CDR1 SGHTA and CDR2 FQGTGA come from the germline V gene. The DNA for the CDR3 is TGTGCCAGCAGCCTTACCGGGACTAGCGGGAGCGAGGCGCAGTATTTT. Translated, it gives CASSLTGTSGSEAQYF.

This chain uses TRBV10-1 with TRBJ2-7; a weak D match, TRBD1 (6 bases). The V gene's germline CDR1 is WNHNN and CDR2 SYGVQD (reference sequence). CDR3 length: 14 amino acids. With 3 bases removed from V and 3 bases from J, the gap between germline ends came to 12 bases. CDR3 sequence reads: CASSDGTPFYEQYF. CDR3 nucleotide sequence: TGCGCCAGCAGTGATGGGACACCCTTCTACGAGCAGTACTTC.

V usage is TRBV6-5 and J usage is TRBJ2-2; D not certain. The V and J ends lost 4 bases and 3 bases respectively, with 15 bases between them. The CDR3 has 16 amino acids. Germline CDR1 MNHEY, CDR2 SVGAGI. Written as DNA, the CDR3 is TGTGCCAGCAGTTTTACCCATCAATTGGACACCGGGGAGCTGTTTTTT. This gives the protein CASSFTHQLDTGELFF.

The chain uses TRBV11-3 and TRBJ1-2; TRBD1 aligns across 7 bases. V trimming: 3 bases; J trimming: 3 bases; junction bases outside the gene matches: 4. Germline CDR1 reads SGHNT; CDR2 reads YENEEA. The length of the CDR3 is 14 residues. CDR3 amino acids: CASSLGTADYGYTF. Here the CDR3 DNA reads TGTGCCAGCAGCTTGGGGACAGCCGACTATGGCTACACCTTC.

The rearrangement joins TRBV6-5 to TRBJ1-4, with D unresolved. Trimming shortened V by 2 bases and J by 0 bases, and 7 bases separated the two germline ends. CDR3 length: 15 amino acids. Looked up from germline, CDR1 is MNHEY and CDR2 is SVGAGI. For the CDR3, the DNA is TGTGCCAGCAGTTACAGCCAAGCAACTAATGAAAAACTGTTTTTT. It is translated as CASSYSQATNEKLFF.

This clone was counted a single time. The chain has TRBV29-1 and TRBJ2-2, with 12 bases matching TRBD2. CDR1 is SQVTM and CDR2 is ANQGSEA in the germline V gene. The CDR3 has 15 amino acids. The ends lost 3 bases at V and 1 base at J; junction bases unmatched: 0. Here the CDR3 DNA reads TGCAGCGTTGAGGGACTAGCGGGGAACACCGGGGAGCTGTTTTTT. This encodes CSVEGLAGNTGELFF.

This chain connects TRBV6-5 to TRBJ1-1; D is possibly TRBD1 (6 bases). V lost 7 bases and J 4 bases, leaving 10 bases between the germline ends. This CDR3 comprises 12 residues. Germline V CDR1 and CDR2: MNHEY, SVGAGI. CDR3 residues: CASKGGLTEAFF. In nucleotides, the CDR3 is TGTGCCAGCAAGGGGGGGCTCACTGAAGCTTTCTTT.

The chain recombines TRBV9 with TRBJ1-3; D remains unclear. This CDR3 contains 16 residues. The germline V gene has CDR1 SGDLS and CDR2 YYNGEE. V was cut by 0 bases and J by 2 bases, with 12 bases left in between. The CDR3 nucleotides read TGTGCCAGCAGCGTAGGCCTGGGGTTCGCTGGAAACACCATATATTTT. The encoded protein is CASSVGLGFAGNTIYF. The variable domain in full, with the rest retrieved from reference TRBV9 and TRBJ1-3, is DSGVTQTPKHLITATGQRVTLRCSPRSGDLSVYWYQQSLDQGLQFLIQYYNGEERAKGNILERFSAQQFPDLHSELNLSSLELGDSALYFCASSVGLGFAGNTIYFGEGSWLTVV.

The V call is TRBV7-6, the J call TRBJ2-7; the match to TRBD1 covers 9 bases. J gave up 5 bases and V 5 bases, and 10 bases lay outside the gene matches. The CDR3 runs to 15 residues. Per germline, CDR1 SGHVS and CDR2 FNYEAQ. Here the CDR3 reads CASSPAGTGYNEQYF. As DNA, the CDR3 is TGTGCCAGCAGCCCAGCCGGGACAGGGTATAACGAGCAGTACTTC.